This T cell receptor (beta chain) is from a study of T cell repertoires in ileal Crohn's disease. The assay was immunoSEQ multiplex PCR, and TCRdb's table has in-frame clones only and misses some. The sample has about 16,000 clones, 88% seen once. This clone was observed once. The CDR3 has 14 amino acids. Trimming took off 0 bases at V and 9 bases at J, with 13 bases between the two ends. Germline lookup yields CDR1 SGHRS and CDR2 YFSETQ. Sequenced sample: ileal tissue. V is TRBV5-1 and J is TRBJ2-1; D unresolved. This TCR came from an adult with Crohn's disease. The CDR3 DNA reads TGCGCCAGCAGCTTGGGCCCCTCGGCGGTTGAGCAGTTCTTC. Translation: CASSLGPSAVEQFF.